Shown below are 6 T cell receptor beta chains from a single sample sequenced in a study of T cells in tuberculosis. Generated by immunoSEQ multiplex PCR, the TCRdb table keeps only in-frame clones and is missing some. The sample holds 30,000 to 35,000 clones, more than 85% seen once. The time point was: new active TB diagnosis, blood taken before or within 7 days of starting treatment. The sequenced sample was PBMCs, obtained at tuberculosis diagnosis. The source is an adult with tuberculosis.

The chain couples TRBV19 to TRBJ1-5; D unresolved. Germline CDR1 reads LNHDA; CDR2 reads SQIVND (reference sequence). V lost 3 bases, J lost 0 bases, and 18 bases lay in between. The CDR3 is 18 residues long. This CDR3 reads CASSIFTGLTHSNQPQHF. In nucleotides, the CDR3 is TGTGCCAGTAGTATCTTTACTGGACTGACTCATAGCAATCAGCCCCAGCATTTT.

V usage is TRBV7-2 and J usage is TRBJ2-1, with D maybe TRBD2 (6 bases). The CDR3 has 15 residues. The germline V gene encodes CDR1 SGHTA and CDR2 FQGNSA. V lost 1 base and J 8 bases, leaving 15 bases between the germline ends. The CDR3 DNA is TGTGCCAGCAGCTTAGGGTATGGAGGGAGGCATGAGCAGTTCTTC. It specifies CASSLGYGGRHEQFF.

The table lists this clone with a few counts. The chain links TRBV2 to TRBJ1-2, with 7 bases lining up with TRBD1. The V and J ends lost 6 bases and 3 bases, in that order; junction bases with no gene match: 1. The length of the CDR3 is 12 residues. Germline loops: CDR1 SNHLY, CDR2 FYNNEI. The CDR3 DNA sequence: TGTGCCAGCAGCGACAGGGACTATGGCTACACCTTC. It is translated as CASSDRDYGYTF. The variable domain in full, with the rest retrieved from reference TRBV2 and TRBJ1-2, is EPEVTQTPSHQVTQMGQEVILRCVPISNHLYFYWYRQILGQKVEFLVSFYNNEISEKSEIFDDQFSVERPDGSNFTLKIRSTKLEDSAMYFCASSDRDYGYTFGSGTRLTVV.

The chain joins TRBV19 to TRBJ1-2; no definite D call. The CDR3 totals 12 residues. Germline values: CDR1 LNHDA, CDR2 SQIVND (reference sequence). Trimming stripped 6 bases from V and 2 bases from J, with 7 bases between. The CDR3 DNA reads as TGTGCCAGTAGCCCAGGAAACTATGGCTACACCTTC. Translating gives CASSPGNYGYTF.

The genes are TRBV6-4 and TRBJ1-1; D is ambiguous. The CDR3 has 15 amino acids. Trimming left V 0 bases short and J 5 bases short, with 13 bases between. In germline, CDR1 is MRHNA, CDR2 SNTAGT. CDR3 sequence (DNA): TGTGCCAGCAGTGACTCGGGAGCGCCCGGGACTGAAGCTTTCTTT. Translated: CASSDSGAPGTEAFF.

V is TRBV27 and J is TRBJ1-5; no reliable D call. V was trimmed by 5 bases and J by 2 bases, leaving 7 bases between them. Germline CDR1 MNHEY, CDR2 SMNVEV (reference sequence). This CDR3 comprises 13 residues. In DNA form, the CDR3 reads TGTGCCAGCAGTGGTATAGGCAATCAGCCCCAGCATTTT. This encodes CASSGIGNQPQHF.